The sequence of this T cell receptor beta chain was determined in a study of cytomegalovirus exposure and HLA in healthy donors. Profiling relied on immunoSEQ multiplex PCR, and the TCRdb table lists in-frame clones only, not all of them. The sample records 90,000 to 150,000 clones, roughly 83% being singletons. The TCR originated in a man younger than 35 in good health and CMV-seronegative. The sequenced sample was PBMCs.

The CDR3, as DNA: TGTGCCAGCAGCCCCGGGACAGCAACCCAAGAGACCCAGTACTTC. Translating it yields CASSPGTATQETQYF. This chain uses TRBV9 with TRBJ2-5; 7 nucleotides match TRBD1. CDR3 length: 15 amino acids. Germline trimming cut 4 bases from V and 1 base from J; bases unmatched to any gene: 7. CDR1 SGDLS and CDR2 YYNGEE come from the germline V gene.